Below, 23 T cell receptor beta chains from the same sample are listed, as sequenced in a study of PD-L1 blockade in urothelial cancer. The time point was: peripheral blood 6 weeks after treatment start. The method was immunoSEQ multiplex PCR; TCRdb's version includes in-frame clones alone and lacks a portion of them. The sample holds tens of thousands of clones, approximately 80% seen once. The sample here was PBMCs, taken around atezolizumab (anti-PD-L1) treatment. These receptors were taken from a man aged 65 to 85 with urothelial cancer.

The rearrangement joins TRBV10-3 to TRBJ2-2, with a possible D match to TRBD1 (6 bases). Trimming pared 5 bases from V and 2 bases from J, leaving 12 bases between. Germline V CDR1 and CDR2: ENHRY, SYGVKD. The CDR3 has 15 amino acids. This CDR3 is CAISLDSLNTGELFF. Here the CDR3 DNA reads TGTGCCATCAGTTTGGACAGTTTAAACACCGGGGAGCTGTTTTTT.

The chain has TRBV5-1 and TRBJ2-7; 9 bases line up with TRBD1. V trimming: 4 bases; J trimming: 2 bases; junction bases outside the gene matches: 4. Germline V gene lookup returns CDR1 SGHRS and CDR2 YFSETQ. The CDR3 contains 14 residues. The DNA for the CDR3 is TGCGCCAGCAGCCCGGGACAGGGTGCCTACGAGCAGTACTTC. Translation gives CASSPGQGAYEQYF. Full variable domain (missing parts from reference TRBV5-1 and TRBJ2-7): KAGVTQTPRYLIKTRGQQVTLSCSPISGHRSVSWYQQTPGQGLQFLFEYFSETQRNKGNFPGRFSGRQFSNSRSEMNVSTLELGDSALYLCASSPGQGAYEQYFGPGTRLTVT.

The CDR3 protein is CASSSSGSGGNEKLFF. CDR3 DNA sequence: TGTGCCAGCAGCTCCTCGGGATCCGGGGGTAATGAAAAACTGTTTTTT. The rearrangement uses TRBV11-1 and TRBJ1-4, with a weak D call TRBD1 (5 bases). This CDR3 contains 16 residues. With 4 bases removed from V and 4 bases from J, the gap between germline ends came to 16 bases. Germline V gene lookup returns CDR1 SGHAT and CDR2 FQDESV (reference sequence).

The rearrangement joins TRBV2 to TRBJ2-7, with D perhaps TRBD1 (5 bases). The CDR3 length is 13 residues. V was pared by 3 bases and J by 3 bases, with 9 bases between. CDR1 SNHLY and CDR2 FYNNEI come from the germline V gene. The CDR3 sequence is CASSEGQNYEQYF. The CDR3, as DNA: TGTGCCAGCAGTGAGGGGCAGAACTACGAGCAGTACTTC.

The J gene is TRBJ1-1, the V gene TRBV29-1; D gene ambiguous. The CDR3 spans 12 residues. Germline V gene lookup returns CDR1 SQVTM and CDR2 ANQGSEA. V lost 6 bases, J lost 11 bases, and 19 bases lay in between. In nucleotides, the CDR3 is TGCAGCGTCTCCACTACATCTAGAGGTGCTTTCTTT. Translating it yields CSVSTTSRGAFF.

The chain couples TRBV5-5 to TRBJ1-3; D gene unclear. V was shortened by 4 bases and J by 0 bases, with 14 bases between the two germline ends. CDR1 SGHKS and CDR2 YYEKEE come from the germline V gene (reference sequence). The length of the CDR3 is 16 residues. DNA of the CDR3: TGTGCCAGCAGCCTGCTGAGAGCGGGCTCTGGAAACACCATATATTTT. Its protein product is CASSLLRAGSGNTIYF.

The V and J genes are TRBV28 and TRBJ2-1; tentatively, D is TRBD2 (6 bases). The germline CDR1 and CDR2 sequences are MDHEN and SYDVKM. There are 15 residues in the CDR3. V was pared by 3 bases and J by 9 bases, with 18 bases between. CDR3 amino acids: CASSLGLGNGGEQFF. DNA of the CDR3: TGTGCCAGCAGTTTGGGACTGGGGAATGGGGGTGAGCAGTTCTTC.

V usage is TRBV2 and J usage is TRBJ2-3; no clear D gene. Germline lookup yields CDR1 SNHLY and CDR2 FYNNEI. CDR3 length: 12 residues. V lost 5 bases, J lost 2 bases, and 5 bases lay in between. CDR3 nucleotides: TGTGCCAGCAGTTTCTACACAGATACGCAGTATTTT. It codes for CASSFYTDTQYF.

CDR3 in DNA: TGTGCCAGCCTTCCGGGACAGTGGTACGATACGCAGTATTTT. Translating it yields CASLPGQWYDTQYF. V is TRBV6-1 and J is TRBJ2-3, with 7 bases matching TRBD1. Trimming removed 8 bases from V and 6 bases from J; junction bases left unmatched: 11. CDR3 length: 14 amino acids. Germline CDR1 is MNHNS and CDR2 is SASEGT.

CDR3 loop: CASSSGLAGYEQYF. The CDR3 DNA sequence: TGTGCCAGCAGCTCCGGACTAGCGGGATACGAGCAGTACTTC. This sequence joins TRBV11-2 and TRBJ2-7, with 12 bases matching TRBD2. CDR1 SGHAT and CDR2 FQNNGV come from the germline V gene. This CDR3 region has 14 residues. The J segment lost 4 bases and the V segment lost 4 bases, leaving 2 bases of the junction unmatched.

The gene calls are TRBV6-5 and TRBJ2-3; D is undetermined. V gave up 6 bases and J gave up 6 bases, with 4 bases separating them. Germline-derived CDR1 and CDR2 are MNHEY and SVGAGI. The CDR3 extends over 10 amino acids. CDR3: CASSGDTQYF. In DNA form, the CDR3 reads TGTGCCAGCAGCGGGGATACGCAGTATTTT.

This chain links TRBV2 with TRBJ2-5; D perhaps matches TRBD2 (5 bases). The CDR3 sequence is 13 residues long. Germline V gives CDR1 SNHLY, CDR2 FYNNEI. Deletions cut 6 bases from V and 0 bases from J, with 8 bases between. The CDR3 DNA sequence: TGTGCCAGCAGCGACGGGGACCAAGAGACCCAGTACTTC. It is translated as CASSDGDQETQYF.

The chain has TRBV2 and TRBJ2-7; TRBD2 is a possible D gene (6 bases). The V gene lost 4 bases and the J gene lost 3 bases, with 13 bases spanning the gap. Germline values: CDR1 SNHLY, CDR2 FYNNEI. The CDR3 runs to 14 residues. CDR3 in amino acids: CASSGSSRDYEQYF. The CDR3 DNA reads TGTGCCAGCAGTGGTAGTTCGCGGGACTACGAGCAGTACTTC.

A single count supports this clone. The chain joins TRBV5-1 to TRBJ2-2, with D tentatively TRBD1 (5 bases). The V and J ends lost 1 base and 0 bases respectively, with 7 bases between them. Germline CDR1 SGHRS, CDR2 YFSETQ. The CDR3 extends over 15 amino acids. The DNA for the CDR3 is TGCGCCAGCAGCTTGCCGGACACGAACACCGGGGAGCTGTTTTTT. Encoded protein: CASSLPDTNTGELFF.

CDR3: CASSLARGGETQYF. The CDR3, as DNA: TGTGCCAGCAGCTTAGCACGTGGAGGAGAGACCCAGTACTTC. The chain is built from TRBV7-2 and TRBJ2-5, with a possible D match to TRBD2 (5 bases). The CDR3 has 14 amino acids. Germline lookup yields CDR1 SGHTA and CDR2 FQGNSA. V was trimmed by 0 bases and J by 4 bases, leaving 9 bases between them.

DNA of the CDR3: TGTGCCAGCAGCCGGGACATACTGGAGGGCTACACCTTC. Translated: CASSRDILEGYTF. The chain joins TRBV14 to TRBJ1-2; D possibly corresponds to TRBD1 (6 bases). V was clipped by 4 bases and J by 8 bases, with 14 bases between them. Germline CDR1 and CDR2: SGHDN and FVKESK. The CDR3 is made up of 13 amino acids.

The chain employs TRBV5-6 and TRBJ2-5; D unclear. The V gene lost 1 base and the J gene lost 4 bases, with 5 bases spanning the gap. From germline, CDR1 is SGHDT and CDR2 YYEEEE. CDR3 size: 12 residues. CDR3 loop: CASSLTGETQYF. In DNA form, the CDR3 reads TGTGCCAGCAGCTTGACGGGAGAGACCCAGTACTTC.

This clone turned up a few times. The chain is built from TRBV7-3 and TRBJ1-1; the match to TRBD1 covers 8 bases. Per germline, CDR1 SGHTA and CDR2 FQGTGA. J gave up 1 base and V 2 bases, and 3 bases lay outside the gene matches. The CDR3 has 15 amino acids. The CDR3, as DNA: TGTGCCAGCAGCTTATACGGACAGGGGAACACTGAAGCTTTCTTT. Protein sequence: CASSLYGQGNTEAFF.

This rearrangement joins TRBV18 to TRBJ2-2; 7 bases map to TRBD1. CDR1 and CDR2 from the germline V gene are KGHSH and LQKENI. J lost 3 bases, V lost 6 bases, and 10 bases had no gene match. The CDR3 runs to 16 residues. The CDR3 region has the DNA TGTGCCAGCTCTCGTCTGAGGACAGGCTACACCGGGGAGCTGTTTTTT. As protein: CASSRLRTGYTGELFF.

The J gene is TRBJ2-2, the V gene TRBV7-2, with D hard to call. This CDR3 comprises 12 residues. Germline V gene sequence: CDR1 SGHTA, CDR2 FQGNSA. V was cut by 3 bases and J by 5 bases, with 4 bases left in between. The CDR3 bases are TGTGCCAGCAGCTTGAGGACCGGGGAGCTGTTTTTT. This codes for CASSLRTGELFF.

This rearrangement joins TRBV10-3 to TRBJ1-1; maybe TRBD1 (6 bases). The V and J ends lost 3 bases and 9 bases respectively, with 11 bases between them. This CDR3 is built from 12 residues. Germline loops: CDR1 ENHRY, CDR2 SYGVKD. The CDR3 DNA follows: TGTGCCATCAGTGACGTGGGGGCTCAAGCTTTCTTT. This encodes CAISDVGAQAFF.

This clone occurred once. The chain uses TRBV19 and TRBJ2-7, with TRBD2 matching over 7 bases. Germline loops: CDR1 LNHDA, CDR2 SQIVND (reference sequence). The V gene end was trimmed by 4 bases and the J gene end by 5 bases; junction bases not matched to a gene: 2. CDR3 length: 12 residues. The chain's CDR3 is CASSRGGNEQYF. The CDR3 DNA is TGTGCCAGTAGTAGGGGGGGGAACGAGCAGTACTTC.

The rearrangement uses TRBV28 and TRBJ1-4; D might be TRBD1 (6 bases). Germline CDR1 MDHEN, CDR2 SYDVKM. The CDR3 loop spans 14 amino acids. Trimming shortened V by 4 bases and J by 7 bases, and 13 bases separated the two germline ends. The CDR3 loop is CASSYTGGREKLFF. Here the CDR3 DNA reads TGTGCCAGCAGTTACACGGGGGGCCGTGAAAAACTGTTTTTT.